The next 14 T cell receptor beta chains were all read from a single sample in a study of CD8 T cells in Susac syndrome. Reverse transcription used roughly 0.45 to 1 ug RNA and random hexamers. TCRdb recomputed calls from the immunoSEQ multiplex PCR reads with MiXCR, one row per CDR3 protein. The sample lists some 120,000 distinct CDR3 sequences, roughly 94% seen once, with 0.1% to 0.15% in the top ten. The sample comprised CD4+ T cells from PBMCs. These receptors all come from a human donor with multiple sclerosis.

CDR3 amino acids: CASSPPDSPLHF. CDR3 bases: TGTGCCAGCTCACCACCGGATTCACCCCTCCACTTT. This chain joins TRBV18 and TRBJ1-6; D not resolved. The CDR3 runs to 12 residues. Trimming removed 0 bases at V and 8 bases at J, with 2 bases between. Germline CDR1 is KGHSH and CDR2 is LQKENI.

This clonotype came up once. The CDR3, as DNA: TGTGCCAGCAGCCCCAGGAGGGCTGGGGCCAACGTCCTGACTTTC. The encoded protein is CASSPRRAGANVLTF. The chain links TRBV7-2 to TRBJ2-6; D is perhaps TRBD2 (6 bases). Trimming took 5 bases from V and 2 from J, leaving 10 bases between them. CDR3 length equals 15 residues. In germline, CDR1 is SGHTA, CDR2 FQGNSA.

This chain uses TRBV6-5 with TRBJ1-1, with a possible D match to TRBD1 (6 bases). The length of the CDR3 is 17 residues. From germline, CDR1 is MNHEY and CDR2 SVGAGI. V was shortened by 4 bases and J by 1 base, with 19 bases between the two germline ends. CDR3 amino acids: CASSSSPYGGANTEAFF. CDR3 DNA: TGTGCCAGCAGTTCCTCGCCCTATGGGGGGGCGAACACTGAAGCTTTCTTT.

This clonotype was picked up one time. The rearrangement joins TRBV7-9 to TRBJ2-2; TRBD2 matches 10 bases. The CDR3 length is 16 residues. Germline CDR1 and CDR2: SEHNR and FQNEAQ (reference sequence). J was trimmed by 4 bases and V by 7 bases; bases with no gene match: 9. The CDR3 sequence is CASTRFSGRSTGELFF. The CDR3 DNA is TGTGCCAGCACCCGGTTTAGCGGGAGGAGCACCGGGGAGCTGTTTTTT.

Only one count was recorded for this clonotype. The chain couples TRBV5-1 to TRBJ1-2; TRBD1 agrees at 8 bases. The ends lost 5 bases at V and 4 bases at J; junction bases unmatched: 7. This CDR3 has 14 residues. Germline V gene lookup returns CDR1 SGHRS and CDR2 YFSETQ. The CDR3 protein is CASSPGGAGYGYTF. In DNA form, the CDR3 reads TGCGCCAGCAGTCCAGGGGGCGCGGGCTATGGCTACACCTTC. The entire variable domain, with the rest obtained from reference TRBV5-1 and TRBJ1-2, is as follows: KAGVTQTPRYLIKTRGQQVTLSCSPISGHRSVSWYQQTPGQGLQFLFEYFSETQRNKGNFPGRFSGRQFSNSRSEMNVSTLELGDSALYLCASSPGGAGYGYTFGSGTRLTVV.

The gene calls are TRBV20-1 and TRBJ1-4; a weak D match, TRBD1 (5 bases). Germline V gives CDR1 DFQATT, CDR2 SNEGSKA (reference sequence). CDR3 length: 16 amino acids. V shed 3 bases and J shed 0 bases, with 14 bases lying between them. The CDR3 region has the DNA TGCAGTGCTAGCCAGGGCAGAATCACAACTAATGAAAAACTGTTTTTT. This sequence encodes CSASQGRITTNEKLFF.

The gene calls are TRBV29-1 and TRBJ2-2; 7 bases are shared with TRBD1. Germline CDR1 SQVTM, CDR2 ANQGSEA. There are 14 residues in the CDR3. V shed 4 bases, J shed 4 bases, and the junction held 6 bases outside the gene matches. This chain's CDR3 is CSVGRDRGTGELFF. The CDR3 bases are TGCAGCGTTGGCCGGGACAGAGGCACCGGGGAGCTGTTTTTT.

The gene calls are TRBV19 and TRBJ2-7, with TRBD2 matching 8 bases. The CDR3 runs to 15 residues. V lost 5 bases, J lost 3 bases, and 9 bases stayed unmatched. In germline, CDR1 is LNHDA, CDR2 SQIVND (reference sequence). In DNA form, the CDR3 reads TGTGCCAGTAGTCCATCGACTAGCGAGGTCTACGAGCAGTACTTC. This sequence encodes CASSPSTSEVYEQYF.

The rearrangement links TRBV3-1 to TRBJ2-1; 14 positions agree with TRBD2. CDR3 size: 13 residues. V was clipped by 3 bases and J by 14 bases; unmatched bases: 3. Germline CDR1 is LGHDT and CDR2 is YNNKEL (reference sequence). As DNA, the CDR3 is TGTGCCAGCAGCCAGGGACTAGCGGGGGTCGAGTTCTTC. Translating it yields CASSQGLAGVEFF.

The J gene is TRBJ1-2, the V gene TRBV30; no reliable D call. CDR3 length equals 13 residues. From germline, CDR1 is GTSNPN and CDR2 SVGIG (reference sequence). Trimming took off 2 bases at V and 3 bases at J, with 10 bases between the two ends. This chain's CDR3 is CAWSPSTYYGYTF. CDR3 DNA sequence: TGTGCCTGGAGTCCTTCGACCTACTATGGCTACACCTTC.

V usage is TRBV5-6 and J usage is TRBJ2-7; TRBD1 matches at 7 bases. The CDR3 covers 15 residues. Germline V gene lookup returns CDR1 SGHDT and CDR2 YYEEEE. V shed 1 base, J shed 4 bases, and the junction held 8 bases outside the gene matches. The DNA for the CDR3 is TGTGCCAGCAGCTTGACGGACAGGAATCGATACGAGCAGTACTTC. Its translation is CASSLTDRNRYEQYF.

This clonotype is a singleton in its sample. V and J are TRBV12-3 or TRBV12-4 and TRBJ2-1, with D uncertain. CDR3 length: 13 amino acids. V shed 3 bases and J shed 2 bases, with 5 bases lying between them. As DNA, the CDR3 is TGTGCCAGCAGTTTTGCCGCCTACAATGAGCAGTTCTTC. This codes for CASSFAAYNEQFF.

The chain has TRBV29-1 and TRBJ1-2, with 7 positions matching TRBD1. CDR1 and CDR2 (germline): SQVTM, ANQGSEA. The length of the CDR3 is 14 residues. The V segment lost 0 bases and the J segment 6 bases; nucleotides outside the gene matches: 7. The CDR3 reads CSVEEAPQGDGYTF. The CDR3 bases are TGCAGCGTTGAAGAGGCACCCCAGGGGGATGGCTACACCTTC.

V and J are TRBV27 and TRBJ1-4; D remains unclear. Trimming shortened V by 6 bases and J by 8 bases, and 10 bases separated the two germline ends. CDR3 size: 12 residues. In germline, CDR1 is MNHEY, CDR2 SMNVEV (reference sequence). This CDR3 is CASRGRWEKLFF. The CDR3 DNA reads TGTGCCAGCAGAGGGCGTTGGGAAAAACTGTTTTTT.